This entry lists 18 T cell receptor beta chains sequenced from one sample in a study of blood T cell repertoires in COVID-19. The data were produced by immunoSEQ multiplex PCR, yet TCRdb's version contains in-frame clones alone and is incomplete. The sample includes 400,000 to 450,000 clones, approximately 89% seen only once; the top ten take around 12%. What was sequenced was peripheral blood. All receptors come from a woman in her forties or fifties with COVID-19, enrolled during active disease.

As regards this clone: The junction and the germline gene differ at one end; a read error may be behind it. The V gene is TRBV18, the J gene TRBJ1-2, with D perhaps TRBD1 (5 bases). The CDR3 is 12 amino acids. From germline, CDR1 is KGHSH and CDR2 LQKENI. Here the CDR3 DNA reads TGTGCCAGCTCACCTTCCGAGGCGGAGGGGTCCTTC. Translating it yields CASSPSEAEGSF.

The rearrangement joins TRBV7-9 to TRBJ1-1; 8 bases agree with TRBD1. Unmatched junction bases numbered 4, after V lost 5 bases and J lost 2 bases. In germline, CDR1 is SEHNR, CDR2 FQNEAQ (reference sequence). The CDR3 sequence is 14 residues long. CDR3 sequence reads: CASSVGQGNTEAFF. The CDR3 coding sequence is TGTGCCAGCAGCGTCGGACAGGGAAACACTGAAGCTTTCTTT.

CDR3 sequence: CASSLFPPTSGGALKLFAQYF. The CDR3 DNA follows: TGTGCCAGCAGCCTATTTCCCCCCACTAGCGGGGGGGCCCTTAAGCTCTTTGCGCAGTATTTT. The chain combines TRBV2 with TRBJ2-3; the match to TRBD2 covers 13 bases. CDR3 length equals 21 residues. With V trimmed by 6 bases and J by 10 bases, 28 bases remained unmatched. Germline V gene lookup returns CDR1 SNHLY and CDR2 FYNNEI.

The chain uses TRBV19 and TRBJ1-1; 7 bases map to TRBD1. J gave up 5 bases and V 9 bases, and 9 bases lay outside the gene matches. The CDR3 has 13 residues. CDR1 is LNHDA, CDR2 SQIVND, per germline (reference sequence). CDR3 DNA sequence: TGTGCCAGCGTAGACAGGGTAGAAACTGAAGCTTTCTTT. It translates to CASVDRVETEAFF.

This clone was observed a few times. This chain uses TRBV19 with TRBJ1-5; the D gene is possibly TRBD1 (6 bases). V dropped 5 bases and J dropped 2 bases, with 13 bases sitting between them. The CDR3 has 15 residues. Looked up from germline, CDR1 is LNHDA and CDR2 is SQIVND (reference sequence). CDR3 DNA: TGTGCCAGTAGTTCAGGGGTCGGGGGCAATCAGCCCCAGCATTTT. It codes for CASSSGVGGNQPQHF.

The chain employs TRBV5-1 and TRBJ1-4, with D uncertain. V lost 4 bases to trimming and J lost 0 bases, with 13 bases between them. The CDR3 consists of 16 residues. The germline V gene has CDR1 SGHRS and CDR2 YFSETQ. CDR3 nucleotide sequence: TGCGCCAGCAGCCTGGGAGTCTTTGCAACTAATGAAAAACTGTTTTTT. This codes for CASSLGVFATNEKLFF.

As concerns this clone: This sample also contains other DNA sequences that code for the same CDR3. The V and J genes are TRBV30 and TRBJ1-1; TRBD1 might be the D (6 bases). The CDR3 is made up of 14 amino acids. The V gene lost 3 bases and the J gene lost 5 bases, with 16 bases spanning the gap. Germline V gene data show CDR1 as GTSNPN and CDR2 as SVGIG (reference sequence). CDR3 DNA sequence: TGTGCCTGGAGGCCTCAGGGGTATAATACTGAAGCTTTCTTT. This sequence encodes CAWRPQGYNTEAFF.

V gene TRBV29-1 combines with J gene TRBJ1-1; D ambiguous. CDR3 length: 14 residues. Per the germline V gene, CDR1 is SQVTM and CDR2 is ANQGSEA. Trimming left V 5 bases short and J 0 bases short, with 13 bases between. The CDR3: CSVSDPRVNTEAFF. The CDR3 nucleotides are TGCAGCGTTTCTGATCCCCGGGTGAACACTGAAGCTTTCTTT.

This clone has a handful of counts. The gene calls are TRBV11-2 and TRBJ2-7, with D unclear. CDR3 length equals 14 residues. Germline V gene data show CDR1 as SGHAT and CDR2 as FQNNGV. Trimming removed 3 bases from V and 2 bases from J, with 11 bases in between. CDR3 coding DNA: TGTGCCAGCAGCTTTGAATACGCAGCCTACGAGCAGTACTTC. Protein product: CASSFEYAAYEQYF.

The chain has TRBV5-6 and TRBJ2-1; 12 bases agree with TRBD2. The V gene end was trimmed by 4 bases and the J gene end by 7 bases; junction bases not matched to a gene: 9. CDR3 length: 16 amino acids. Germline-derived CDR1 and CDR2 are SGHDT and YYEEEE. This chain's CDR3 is CASSLWTSGVANEQFF. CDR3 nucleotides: TGTGCCAGCAGCCTGTGGACTAGCGGGGTGGCGAATGAGCAGTTCTTC.

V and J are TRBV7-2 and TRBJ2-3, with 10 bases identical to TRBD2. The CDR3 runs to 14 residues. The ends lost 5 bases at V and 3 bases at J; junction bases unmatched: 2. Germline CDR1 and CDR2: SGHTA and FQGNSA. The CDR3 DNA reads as TGTGCCAGCAGCCTACTAGCGGGGACAGATACGCAGTATTTT. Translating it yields CASSLLAGTDTQYF.

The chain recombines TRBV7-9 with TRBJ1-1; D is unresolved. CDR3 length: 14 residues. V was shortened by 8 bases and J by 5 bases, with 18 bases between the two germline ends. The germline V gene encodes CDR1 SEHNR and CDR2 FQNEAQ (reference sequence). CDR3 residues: CASEALGWETEAFF. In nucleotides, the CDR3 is TGTGCCAGCGAGGCCCTCGGATGGGAGACTGAAGCTTTCTTT.

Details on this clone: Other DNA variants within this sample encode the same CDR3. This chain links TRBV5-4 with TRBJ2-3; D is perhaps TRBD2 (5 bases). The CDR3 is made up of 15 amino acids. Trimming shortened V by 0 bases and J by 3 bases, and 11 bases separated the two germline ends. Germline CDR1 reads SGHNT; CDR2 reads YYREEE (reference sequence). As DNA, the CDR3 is TGTGCCAGCAGCTTGGACCCCGAGGGTACAGATACGCAGTATTTT. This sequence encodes CASSLDPEGTDTQYF.

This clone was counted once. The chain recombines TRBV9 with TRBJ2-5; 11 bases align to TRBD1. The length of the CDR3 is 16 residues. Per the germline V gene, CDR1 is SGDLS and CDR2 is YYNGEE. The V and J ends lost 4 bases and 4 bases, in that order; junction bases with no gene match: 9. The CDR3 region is CASSSRTGGAGETQYF. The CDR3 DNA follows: TGTGCCAGCAGCTCCCGGACAGGGGGCGCGGGAGAGACCCAGTACTTC.

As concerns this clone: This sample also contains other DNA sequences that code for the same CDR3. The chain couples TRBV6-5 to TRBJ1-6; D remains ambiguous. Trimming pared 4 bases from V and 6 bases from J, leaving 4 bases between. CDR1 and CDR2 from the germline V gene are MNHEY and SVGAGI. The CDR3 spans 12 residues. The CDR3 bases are TGTGCCAGCAGTTCCGGTAATTCACCCCTCCACTTT. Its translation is CASSSGNSPLHF.

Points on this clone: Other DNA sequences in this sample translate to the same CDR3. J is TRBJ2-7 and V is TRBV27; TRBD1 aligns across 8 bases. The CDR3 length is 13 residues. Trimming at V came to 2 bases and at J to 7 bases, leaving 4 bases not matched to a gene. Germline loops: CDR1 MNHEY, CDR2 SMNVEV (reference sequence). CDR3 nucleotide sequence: TGTGCCAGCAGTTTAGGACAGGGCGGAGAGCAGTACTTC. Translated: CASSLGQGGEQYF.

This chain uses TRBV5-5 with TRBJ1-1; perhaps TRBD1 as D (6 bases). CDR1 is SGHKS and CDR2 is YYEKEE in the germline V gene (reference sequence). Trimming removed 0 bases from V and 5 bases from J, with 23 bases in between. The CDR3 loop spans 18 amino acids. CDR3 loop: CASSLEAGTPRRDTEAFF. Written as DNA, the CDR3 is TGTGCCAGCAGCTTGGAGGCCGGGACACCCCGGCGAGATACTGAAGCTTTCTTT.

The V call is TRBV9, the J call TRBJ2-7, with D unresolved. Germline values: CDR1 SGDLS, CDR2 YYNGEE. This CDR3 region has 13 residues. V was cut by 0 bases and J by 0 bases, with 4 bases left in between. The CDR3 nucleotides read TGTGCCAGCAGCGTAGACTTCTCCTACGAGCAGTACTTC. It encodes CASSVDFSYEQYF. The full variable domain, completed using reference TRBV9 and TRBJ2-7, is DSGVTQTPKHLITATGQRVTLRCSPRSGDLSVYWYQQSLDQGLQFLIQYYNGEERAKGNILERFSAQQFPDLHSELNLSSLELGDSALYFCASSVDFSYEQYFGPGTRLTVT.